The clone carrying this T cell receptor beta chain was counted a few times. What it binds is unknown. This sample is drawn from a study of cytomegalovirus exposure and HLA in healthy donors. About the research overall: The use of the same platform for the 120 or so validation repertoires and the approximately 730 first-cohort repertoires was reported by a later analysis. Regarding the study as a whole: That first-cohort TCR clusters tended to co-occur in the 95 to 150 validation repertoires was found in a later analysis.

Separation from the roughly 600-subject first cohort characterized the roughly 130-subject validation cohort, to which the donors belonged. TCRdb's table, derived via immunoSEQ multiplex PCR, lists solely in-frame clones and lacks some. The sample includes fewer than 400,000 clones, roughly 86% seen only once; the top ten take around 0.96%. The ends lost 5 bases at V and 3 bases at J; junction bases unmatched: 3. CDR1 is SGHTA and CDR2 is FQGNSA in the germline V gene. The CDR3 has 13 amino acids. This sequence originates from a man aged 30 to 39 in good health and CMV-seronegative. The specimen was PBMCs. V gene TRBV7-2 combines with J gene TRBJ1-1; 7 bases align to TRBD1. CDR3 DNA sequence: TGTGCCAGCAGCCCAGACAGGGACACTGAAGCTTTCTTT. The encoded protein is CASSPDRDTEAFF.